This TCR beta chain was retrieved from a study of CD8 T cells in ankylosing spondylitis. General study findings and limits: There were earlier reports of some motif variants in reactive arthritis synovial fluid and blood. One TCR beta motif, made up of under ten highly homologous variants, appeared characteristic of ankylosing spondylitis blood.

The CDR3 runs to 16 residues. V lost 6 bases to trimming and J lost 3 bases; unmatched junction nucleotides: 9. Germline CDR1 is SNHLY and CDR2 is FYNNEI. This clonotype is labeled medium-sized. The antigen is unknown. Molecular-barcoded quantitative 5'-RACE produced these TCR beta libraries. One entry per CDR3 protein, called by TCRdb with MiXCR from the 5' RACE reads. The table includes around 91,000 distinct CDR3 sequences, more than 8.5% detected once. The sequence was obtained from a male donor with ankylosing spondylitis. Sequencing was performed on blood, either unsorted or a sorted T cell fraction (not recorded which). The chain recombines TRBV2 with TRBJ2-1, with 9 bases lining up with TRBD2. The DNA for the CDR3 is TGTGCCAGCAGCGCTTGGGCGGGAGGGTTCTACAATGAGCAGTTCTTC. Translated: CASSAWAGGFYNEQFF.